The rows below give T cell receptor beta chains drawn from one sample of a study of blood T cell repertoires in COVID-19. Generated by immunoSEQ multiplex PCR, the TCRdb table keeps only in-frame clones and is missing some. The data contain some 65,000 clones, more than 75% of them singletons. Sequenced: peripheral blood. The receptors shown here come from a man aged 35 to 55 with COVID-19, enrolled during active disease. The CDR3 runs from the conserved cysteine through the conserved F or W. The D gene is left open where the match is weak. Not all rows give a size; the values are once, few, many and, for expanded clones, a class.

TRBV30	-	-	CAWSASIGGSRGYTF
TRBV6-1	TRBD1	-	CASSEAYGQGASEQYF
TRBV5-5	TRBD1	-	CASSGGQGRETQYF
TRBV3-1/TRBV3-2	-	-	CASSQDMASEAQYF
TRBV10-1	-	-	CASSESHDYGYTF
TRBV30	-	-	CAWRTGLGTAGANVLTF
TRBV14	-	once	CASSQASGWTGELFF
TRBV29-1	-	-	CSVRGGSYEQYF
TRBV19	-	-	CATALGGMGGPQYF
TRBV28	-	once	CASSLLAGVVPQHF
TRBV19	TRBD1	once	CASRGQGSHEQYF
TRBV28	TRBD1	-	CASREGQRNNEQFF
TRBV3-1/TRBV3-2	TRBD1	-	CASSQTGDGQPQHF
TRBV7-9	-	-	CASSSLDTQNTEAFF
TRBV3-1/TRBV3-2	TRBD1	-	CASSATGLSYGYTF
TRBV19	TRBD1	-	CASSRDSPPGAQYF
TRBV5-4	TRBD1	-	CASSAEQGRGSPLHF
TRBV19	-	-	CASSIGQLQETQYF
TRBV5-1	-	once	CASSLFGQERDGYTF
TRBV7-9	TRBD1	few	CASSPRDSGEAFF
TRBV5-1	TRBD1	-	CASTGQGDGELFF
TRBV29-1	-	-	CSGLAGPGNTIYF
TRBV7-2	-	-	CASSSGRDYGYTF
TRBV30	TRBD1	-	CAWTNRGVLLKRTAAFF
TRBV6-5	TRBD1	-	CASSYPGGFPLHF
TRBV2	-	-	CASSERGRGQQPQHF
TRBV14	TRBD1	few	CASSLVPGGLYGYTF
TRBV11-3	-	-	CASSFGPGNGNTIYF
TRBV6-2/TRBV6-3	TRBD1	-	CASSGHGTGEGYTF